This TCR beta chain appears in the sequencing data of a study of blood T cells in healthy people across ages. A second PCR, run for roughly 7 to 11 cycles, used a sample-barcoded 5' primer plus a J-beta primer mix. Every molecule of cDNA carried a tag from a template-switch adaptor with 12 random nucleotides. Every sample gave at least 3 million paired-end reads containing CDR3. TCRdb ran MiXCR on the 5' RACE reads and lists one entry per CDR3 protein. The sample consists of about 1.5 million distinct CDR3 sequences, about 43% of them appearing once. The CDR3 consists of 14 residues. J gave up 8 bases and V 7 bases, and 14 bases lay outside the gene matches. From germline, CDR1 is SQVTM and CDR2 ANQGSEA. This clonotype came up many times. Its antigen is unidentified. Study results and caveats: The long-lived group displayed more naive CD4+ cells, plus higher diversity, than the aged donors did. Changes in expanded clonotypes were possibly confounded, as the CMV status of donors was unknown.

Material for sequencing was blood. This clonotype originated in a woman aged 18-35 years in good health. The chain couples TRBV29-1 to TRBJ2-1, with 7 bases fitting TRBD1. Here the CDR3 reads CSGHSPTGLDEQFF. The CDR3, as DNA: TGCAGCGGCCATTCCCCGACAGGGTTGGATGAGCAGTTCTTC.